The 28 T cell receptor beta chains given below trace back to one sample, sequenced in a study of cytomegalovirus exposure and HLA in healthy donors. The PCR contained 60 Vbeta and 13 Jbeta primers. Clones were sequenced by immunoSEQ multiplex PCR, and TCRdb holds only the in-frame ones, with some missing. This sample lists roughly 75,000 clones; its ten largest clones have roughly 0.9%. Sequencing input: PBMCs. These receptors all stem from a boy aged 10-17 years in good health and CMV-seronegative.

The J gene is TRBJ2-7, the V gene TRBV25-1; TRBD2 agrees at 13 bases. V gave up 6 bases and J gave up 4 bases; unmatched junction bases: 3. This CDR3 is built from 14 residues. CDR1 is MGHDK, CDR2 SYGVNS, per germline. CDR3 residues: CASRTSGGTYEQYF. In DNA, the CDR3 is TGTGCCAGCAGGACTAGCGGGGGGACGTACGAGCAGTACTTC.

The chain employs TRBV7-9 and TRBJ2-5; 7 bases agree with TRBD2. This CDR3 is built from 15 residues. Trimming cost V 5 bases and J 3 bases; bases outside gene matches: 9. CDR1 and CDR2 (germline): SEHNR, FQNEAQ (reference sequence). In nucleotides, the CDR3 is TGTGCCAGCAGCACACCCGGGACTAACAAAGAGACCCAGTACTTC. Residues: CASSTPGTNKETQYF. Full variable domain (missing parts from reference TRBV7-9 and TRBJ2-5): DTGVSQNPRHKITKRGQNVTFRCDPISEHNRLYWYRQTLGQGPEFLTYFQNEAQLEKSRLLSDRFSAERPKGSFSTLEIQRTEQGDSAMYLCASSTPGTNKETQYFGPGTRLLVL.

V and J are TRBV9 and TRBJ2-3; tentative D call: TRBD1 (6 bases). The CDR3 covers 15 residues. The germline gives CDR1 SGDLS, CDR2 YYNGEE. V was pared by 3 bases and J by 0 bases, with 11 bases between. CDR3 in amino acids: CASSEDRTSTDTQYF. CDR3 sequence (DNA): TGTGCCAGCAGCGAGGACAGAACTAGCACAGATACGCAGTATTTT.

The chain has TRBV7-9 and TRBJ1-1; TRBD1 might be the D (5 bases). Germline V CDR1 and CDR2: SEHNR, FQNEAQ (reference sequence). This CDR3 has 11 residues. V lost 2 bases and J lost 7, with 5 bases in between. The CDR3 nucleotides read TGTGCCAGCAGCTTACAGGGTGAAGCTTTCTTT. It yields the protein CASSLQGEAFF.

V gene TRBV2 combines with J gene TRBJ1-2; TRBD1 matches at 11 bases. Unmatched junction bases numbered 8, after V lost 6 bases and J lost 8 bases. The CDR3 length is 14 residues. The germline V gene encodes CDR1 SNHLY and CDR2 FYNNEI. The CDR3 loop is CASSRQGQGDGYTF. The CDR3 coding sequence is TGTGCCAGCAGCCGTCAGGGACAGGGGGACGGCTACACCTTC.

CDR3 sequence: CASRGQSIGNTIYF. The CDR3 region has the DNA TGTGCCAGCAGGGGACAGAGCATAGGAAACACCATATATTTT. The chain employs TRBV19 and TRBJ1-3; TRBD1 matches at 7 bases. After removal of 9 bases from V and 4 bases from J, the junction contained 9 bases not matched to a gene. Germline assignment: CDR1 LNHDA and CDR2 SQIVND (reference sequence). This CDR3 comprises 14 residues.

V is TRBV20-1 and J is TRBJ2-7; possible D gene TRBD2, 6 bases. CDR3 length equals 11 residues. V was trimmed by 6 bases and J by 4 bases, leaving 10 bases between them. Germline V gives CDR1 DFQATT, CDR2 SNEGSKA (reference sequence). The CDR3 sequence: CSAGTEYEQYF. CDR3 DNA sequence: TGCAGTGCCGGGACTGAGTACGAGCAGTACTTC.

Here the CDR3 reads CASRTTSGGNYEQYF. The CDR3 DNA is TGTGCCAGCAGAACAACTAGCGGGGGCAACTACGAGCAGTACTTC. V gene TRBV2 combines with J gene TRBJ2-7, with 11 bases aligning to TRBD2. Trimming took 6 bases from V and 3 from J; bases not matched to a gene: 7. This CDR3 is 15 amino acids long. Germline-derived CDR1 and CDR2 are SNHLY and FYNNEI.

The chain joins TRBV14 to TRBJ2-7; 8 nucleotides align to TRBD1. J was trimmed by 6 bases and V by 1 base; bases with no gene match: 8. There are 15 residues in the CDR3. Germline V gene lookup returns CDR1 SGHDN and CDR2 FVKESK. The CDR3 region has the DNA TGTGCCAGCAGCCAAGCGCAGGGGGCTGTCGGCGAGCAGTACTTC. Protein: CASSQAQGAVGEQYF.

The CDR3 loop is CASSIPRTSGIYTQYF. CDR3 coding DNA: TGTGCCAGTAGTATACCCCGGACTAGCGGGATCTATACGCAGTATTTT. The chain has TRBV19 and TRBJ2-3; TRBD2 aligns across 12 bases. J was trimmed by 7 bases and V by 2 bases; bases with no gene match: 7. Per the germline V gene, CDR1 is LNHDA and CDR2 is SQIVND (reference sequence). CDR3 length: 16 residues. Full variable domain (missing parts from reference TRBV19 and TRBJ2-3): DGGITQSPKYLFRKEGQNVTLSCEQNLNHDAMYWYRQDPGQGLRLIYYSQIVNDFQKGDIAEGYSVSREKKESFPLTVTSAQKNPTAFYLCASSIPRTSGIYTQYFGPGTRLTVL.

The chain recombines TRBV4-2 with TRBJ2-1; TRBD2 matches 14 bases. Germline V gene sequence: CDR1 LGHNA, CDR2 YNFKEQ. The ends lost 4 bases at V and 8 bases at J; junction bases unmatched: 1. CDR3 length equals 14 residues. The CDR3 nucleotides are TGTGCCAGCAGCCGGGGACTAGCGGGAGATGAGCAGTTCTTC. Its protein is CASSRGLAGDEQFF.

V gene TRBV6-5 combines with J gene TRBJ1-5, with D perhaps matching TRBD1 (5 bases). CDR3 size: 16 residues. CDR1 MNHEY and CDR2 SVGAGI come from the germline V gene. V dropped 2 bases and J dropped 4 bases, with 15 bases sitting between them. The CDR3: CASSYRGVGLNQPQHF. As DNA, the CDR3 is TGTGCCAGCAGTTACCGGGGGGTGGGCCTTAATCAGCCCCAGCATTTT.

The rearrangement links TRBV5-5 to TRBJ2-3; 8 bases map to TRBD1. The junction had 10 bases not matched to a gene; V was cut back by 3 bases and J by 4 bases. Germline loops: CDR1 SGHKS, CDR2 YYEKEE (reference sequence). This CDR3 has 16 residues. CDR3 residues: CASSYLRQGLSDTQYF. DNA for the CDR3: TGTGCCAGCAGCTACCTTCGACAGGGGTTGTCAGATACGCAGTATTTT.

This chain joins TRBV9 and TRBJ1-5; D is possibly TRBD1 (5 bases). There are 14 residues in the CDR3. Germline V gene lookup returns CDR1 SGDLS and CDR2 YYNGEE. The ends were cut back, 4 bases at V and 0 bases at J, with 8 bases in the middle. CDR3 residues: CASSTGHSNQPQHF. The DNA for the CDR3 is TGTGCCAGCAGCACCGGACATAGCAATCAGCCCCAGCATTTT.

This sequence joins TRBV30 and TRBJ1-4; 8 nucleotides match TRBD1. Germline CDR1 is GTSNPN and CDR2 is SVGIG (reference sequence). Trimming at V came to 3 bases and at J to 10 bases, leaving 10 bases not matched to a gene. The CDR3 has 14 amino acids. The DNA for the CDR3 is TGTGCCTGGAGAGTGGGGTCAGGGGGCGGAAAACTGTTTTTT. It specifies CAWRVGSGGGKLFF. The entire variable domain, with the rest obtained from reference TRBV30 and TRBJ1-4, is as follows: SQTIHQWPATLVQPVGSPLSLECTVEGTSNPNLYWYRQAAGRGLQLLFYSVGIGQISSEVPQNLSASRPQDRQFILSSKKLLLSDSGFYLCAWRVGSGGGKLFFGSGTQLSVL.

The CDR3 is CASSLGQTGIDYTF. In nucleotides, the CDR3 is TGTGCCAGCAGCTTGGGACAGACGGGTATCGACTACACCTTC. The V and J genes are TRBV7-9 and TRBJ1-2; TRBD1 matches 7 bases. The CDR3 runs 14 residues. Germline CDR1 reads SEHNR; CDR2 reads FQNEAQ (reference sequence). With 3 bases clipped from V and 10 bases from J, the junction kept 11 bases outside the gene matches. Filled out from reference TRBV7-9 and TRBJ1-2, the complete variable domain reads DTGVSQNPRHKITKRGQNVTFRCDPISEHNRLYWYRQTLGQGPEFLTYFQNEAQLEKSRLLSDRFSAERPKGSFSTLEIQRTEQGDSAMYLCASSLGQTGIDYTFGSGTRLTVV.

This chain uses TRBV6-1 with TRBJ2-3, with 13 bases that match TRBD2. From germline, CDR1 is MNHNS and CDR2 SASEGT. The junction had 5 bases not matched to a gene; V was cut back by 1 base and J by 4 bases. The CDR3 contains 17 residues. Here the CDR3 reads CASSEGGTSGIPDTQYF. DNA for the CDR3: TGTGCCAGCAGTGAAGGGGGGACTAGCGGGATCCCAGATACGCAGTATTTT.

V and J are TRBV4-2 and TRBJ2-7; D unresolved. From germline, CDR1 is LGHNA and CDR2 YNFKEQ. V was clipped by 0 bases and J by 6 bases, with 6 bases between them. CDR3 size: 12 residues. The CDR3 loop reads CASSQDQREQYF. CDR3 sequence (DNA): TGTGCCAGCAGCCAAGATCAGCGCGAGCAGTACTTC.

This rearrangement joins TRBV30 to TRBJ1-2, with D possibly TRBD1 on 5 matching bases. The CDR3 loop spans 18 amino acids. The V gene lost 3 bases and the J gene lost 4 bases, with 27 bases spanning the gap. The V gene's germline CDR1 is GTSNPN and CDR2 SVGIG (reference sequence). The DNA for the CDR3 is TGTGCCTGGAGCCCCGATCTCCTAATTTCGGGGGTTCGCTATGGCTACACCTTC. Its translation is CAWSPDLLISGVRYGYTF.

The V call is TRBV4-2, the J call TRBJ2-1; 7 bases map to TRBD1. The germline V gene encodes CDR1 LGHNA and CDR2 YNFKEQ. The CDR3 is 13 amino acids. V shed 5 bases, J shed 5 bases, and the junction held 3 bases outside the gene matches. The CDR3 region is CASSLDRDNEQFF. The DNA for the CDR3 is TGTGCCAGCAGCTTAGACAGGGACAATGAGCAGTTCTTC.

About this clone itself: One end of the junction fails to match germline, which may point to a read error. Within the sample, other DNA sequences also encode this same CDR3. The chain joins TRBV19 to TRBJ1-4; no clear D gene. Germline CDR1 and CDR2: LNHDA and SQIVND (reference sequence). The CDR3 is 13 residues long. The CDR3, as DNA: TGTGCCAGTACCCTAACCTTAAATGAGAAACTGTTTTTT. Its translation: CASTLTLNEKLFF.

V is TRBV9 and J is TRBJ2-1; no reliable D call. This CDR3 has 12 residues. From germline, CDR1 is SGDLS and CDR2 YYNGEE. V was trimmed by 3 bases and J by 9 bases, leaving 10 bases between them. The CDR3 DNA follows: TGTGCCAGCAGCGCCTATGCTGGTGAGCAGTTCTTC. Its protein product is CASSAYAGEQFF.

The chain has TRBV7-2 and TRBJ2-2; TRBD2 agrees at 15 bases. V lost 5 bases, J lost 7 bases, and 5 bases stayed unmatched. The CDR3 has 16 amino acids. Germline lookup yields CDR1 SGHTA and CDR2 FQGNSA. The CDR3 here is CASSRGTSGRSGELFF. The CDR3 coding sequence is TGTGCCAGCAGCCGAGGGACTAGCGGGAGGAGCGGGGAGCTGTTTTTT.

In nucleotides, the CDR3 is TGTGCCAGAAGCCCCGCCTACGAGCAGTACTTC. This gives the protein CARSPAYEQYF. The rearrangement joins TRBV7-9 to TRBJ2-7; D call uncertain. The germline gives CDR1 SEHNR, CDR2 FQNEAQ (reference sequence). V lost 9 bases to trimming and J lost 2 bases, with 8 bases between them. The CDR3 runs to 11 residues.

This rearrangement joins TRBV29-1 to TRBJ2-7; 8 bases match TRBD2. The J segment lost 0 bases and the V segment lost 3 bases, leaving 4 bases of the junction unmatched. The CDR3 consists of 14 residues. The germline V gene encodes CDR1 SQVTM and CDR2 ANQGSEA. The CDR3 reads CSVERAGDSYEQYF. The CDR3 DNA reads TGCAGCGTTGAGCGAGCGGGAGACTCCTACGAGCAGTACTTC.

The chain's CDR3 is CASSLTGLGNTIYF. In nucleotides, the CDR3 is TGTGCCAGCAGCTTGACAGGGTTAGGAAACACCATATATTTT. The chain joins TRBV6-1 to TRBJ1-3, with TRBD1 matching 7 bases. Germline values: CDR1 MNHNS, CDR2 SASEGT. The V segment lost 6 bases and the J segment 4 bases; nucleotides outside the gene matches: 6. The CDR3 length is 14 residues.

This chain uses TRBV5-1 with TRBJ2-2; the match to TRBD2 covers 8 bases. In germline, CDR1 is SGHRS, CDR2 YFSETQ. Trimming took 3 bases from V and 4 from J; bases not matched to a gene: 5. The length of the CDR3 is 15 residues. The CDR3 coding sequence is TGCGCCAGCAGCTCGGGGGGGCAGAGCACCGGGGAGCTGTTTTTT. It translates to CASSSGGQSTGELFF.

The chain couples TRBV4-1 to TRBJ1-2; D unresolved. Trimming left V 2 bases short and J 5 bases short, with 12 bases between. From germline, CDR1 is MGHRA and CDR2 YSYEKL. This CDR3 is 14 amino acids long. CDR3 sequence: CASSQFIAVYGYTF. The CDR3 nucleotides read TGCGCCAGCAGCCAATTCATAGCAGTATATGGCTACACCTTC.